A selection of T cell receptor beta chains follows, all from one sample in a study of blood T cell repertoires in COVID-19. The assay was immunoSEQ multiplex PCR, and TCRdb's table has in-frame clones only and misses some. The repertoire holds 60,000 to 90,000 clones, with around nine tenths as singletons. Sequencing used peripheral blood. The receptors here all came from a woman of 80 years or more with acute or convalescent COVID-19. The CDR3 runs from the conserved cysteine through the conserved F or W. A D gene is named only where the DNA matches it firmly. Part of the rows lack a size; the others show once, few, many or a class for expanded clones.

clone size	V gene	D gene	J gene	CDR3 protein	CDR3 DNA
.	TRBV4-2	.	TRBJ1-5	CASSQDLSSNQPQHF	TGTGCCAGCAGCCAAGATTTGAGTAGCAATCAGCCCCAGCATTTT
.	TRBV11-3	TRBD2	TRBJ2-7	CASSIAGSYEQYF	TGTGCCAGCAGTATAGCGGGATCTTACGAGCAGTACTTC
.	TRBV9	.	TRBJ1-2	CASSVGGRDSGYTF	TGTGCCAGCAGCGTAGGGGGGAGGGATTCTGGCTACACCTTC
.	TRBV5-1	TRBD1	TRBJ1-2	CASSSTGRYGYTF	TGCGCCAGCAGCTCGACAGGGCGGTATGGCTACACCTTC
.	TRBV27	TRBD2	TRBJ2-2	CASTGGGRYTGELFF	TGTGCCAGCACTGGCGGCGGGAGATACACCGGGGAGCTGTTTTTT
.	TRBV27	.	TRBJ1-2	CASRPPQGTTTRGYTF	TGTGCCAGCAGACCGCCTCAGGGTACGACAACGCGTGGCTACACCTTC
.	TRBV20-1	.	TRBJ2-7	CSASAIVQGYEQYF	TGCAGTGCTAGTGCCATCGTGCAGGGCTACGAGCAGTACTTC
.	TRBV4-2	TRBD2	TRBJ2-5	CASSQVRLAGGETQYF	TGTGCCAGCAGCCAAGTACGACTAGCGGGGGGAGAGACCCAGTACTTC
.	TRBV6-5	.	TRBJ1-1	CASLTELNTEAFF	TGTGCCAGCCTGACAGAACTGAACACTGAAGCTTTCTTT
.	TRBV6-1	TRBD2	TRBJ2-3	CASSGTGTSGSLDTQYF	TGTGCCAGCAGTGGTACCGGGACTAGCGGGAGTCTGGATACGCAGTATTTT
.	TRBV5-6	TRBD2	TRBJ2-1	CASSLELLAGYNEQFF	TGTGCCAGCAGCTTGGAGCTTCTAGCGGGGTACAATGAGCAGTTCTTC
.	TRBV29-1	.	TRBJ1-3	CSVLQNSGNTIYF	TGCAGCGTTCTACAGAACTCTGGAAACACCATATATTTT
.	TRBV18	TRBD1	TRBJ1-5	CASSLYPGGSNQPQHF	TGTGCCAGCTCACTGTATCCAGGGGGCTCCAATCAGCCCCAGCATTTT
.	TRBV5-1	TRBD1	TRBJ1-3	CASSLGRQGPGNTIYF	TGCGCCAGCAGCTTGGGGCGACAGGGCCCTGGAAACACCATATATTTT
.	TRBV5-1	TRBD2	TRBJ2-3	CASSLTSASTDTQYF	TGCGCCAGCAGCCTTACTAGCGCTAGCACAGATACGCAGTATTTT
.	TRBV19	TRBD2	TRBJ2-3	CASSISGLAGSTDTQYF	TGTGCCAGTAGTATATCAGGCCTAGCGGGGAGCACAGATACGCAGTATTTT
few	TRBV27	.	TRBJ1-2	CASSPRFGYGYTF	TGTGCCAGCAGCCCCCGGTTCGGCTATGGCTACACCTTC
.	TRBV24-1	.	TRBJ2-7	CAAPLRRRGQRDEQYF	TGTGCCGCCCCCCTCCGTCGGCGGGGCCAGAGGGACGAGCAGTACTTC
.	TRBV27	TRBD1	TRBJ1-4	CASSRQGAVEKLFF	TGTGCCAGCAGTCGACAGGGGGCGGTTGAAAAACTGTTTTTT
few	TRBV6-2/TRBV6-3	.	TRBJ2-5	CASSYPSGTYQETQYF	TGTGCCAGCAGTTATCCCTCGGGAACATACCAAGAGACCCAGTACTTC
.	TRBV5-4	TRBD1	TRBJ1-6	CASSPGTGGNNSPLHF	TGTGCCAGCAGCCCGGGGACAGGGGGCAATAATTCACCCCTCCACTTT
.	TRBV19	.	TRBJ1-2	CASSPRGAANYGYTF	TGTGCCAGTAGTCCTCGTGGGGCAGCTAACTATGGCTACACCTTC
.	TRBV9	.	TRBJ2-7	CASSVGQANWYEQYF	TGTGCCAGCAGCGTAGGACAGGCCAATTGGTACGAGCAGTACTTC
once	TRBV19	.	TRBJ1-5	CASSGRDNNQPQHF	TGTGCCAGTAGTGGCCGGGATAACAATCAGCCCCAGCATTTT
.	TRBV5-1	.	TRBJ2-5	CASSLVGGTQETQYF	TGCGCCAGCAGCTTGGTGGGGGGAACCCAAGAGACCCAGTACTTC
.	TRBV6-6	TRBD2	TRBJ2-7	CASSPTSGGAQGKYF	TGTGCCAGCAGCCCAACTAGCGGGGGGGCCCAGGGGAAGTACTTC
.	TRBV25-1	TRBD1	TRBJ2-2	CASSPTGANTGELFF	TGTGCCAGCAGTCCAACAGGGGCGAACACCGGGGAGCTGTTTTTT
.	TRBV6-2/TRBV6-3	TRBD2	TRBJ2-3	CASSSGLGLRDTQYF	TGTGCCAGCAGTTCGGGACTAGGGCTTAGAGATACGCAGTATTTT
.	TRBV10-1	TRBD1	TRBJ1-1	CARMGQGRFDTEAFF	TGCGCCAGAATGGGACAGGGTAGGTTCGACACTGAAGCTTTCTTT
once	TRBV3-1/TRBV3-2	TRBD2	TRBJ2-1	CASSLRTSGDEQFF	TGTGCCAGCAGCCTTCGGACTAGCGGGGATGAGCAGTTCTTC
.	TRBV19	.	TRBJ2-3	CASSGKHRDITDTQYF	TGTGCCAGTAGTGGGAAGCACAGGGATATCACAGATACGCAGTATTTT
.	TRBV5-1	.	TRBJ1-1	CASSLAVQNTEAFF	TGCGCCAGCAGCTTGGCCGTACAGAATACTGAAGCTTTCTTT
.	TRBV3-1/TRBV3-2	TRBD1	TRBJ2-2	CASSRQGNTGELFF	TGTGCCAGCAGCCGACAGGGGAACACCGGGGAGCTGTTTTTT
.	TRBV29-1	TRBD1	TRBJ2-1	CSVRPGQGAYNEQFF	TGCAGCGTGAGACCGGGACAGGGGGCCTACAATGAGCAGTTCTTC
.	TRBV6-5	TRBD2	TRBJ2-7	CASSYSTSGGAYEQYF	TGTGCCAGCAGTTACTCGACTAGCGGGGGCGCCTACGAGCAGTACTTC
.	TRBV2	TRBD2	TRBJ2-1	CASSWTSGGYNEQFF	TGTGCCAGCAGTTGGACTAGCGGGGGGTACAATGAGCAGTTCTTC
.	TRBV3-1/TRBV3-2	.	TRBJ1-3	CASSRDIGNTIYF	TGTGCCAGCAGCCGGGACATAGGAAACACCATATATTTT
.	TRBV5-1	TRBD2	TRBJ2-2	CASKLAGPTGELFF	TGCGCCAGCAAGCTAGCGGGCCCAACCGGGGAGCTGTTTTTT
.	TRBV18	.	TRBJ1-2	CASSPRPVGRTNYGYTF	TGTGCCAGCTCACCGAGGCCAGTCGGCCGAACTAACTATGGCTACACCTTC
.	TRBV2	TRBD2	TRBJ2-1	CASSPTSALSSYNEQFF	TGTGCCAGCAGCCCGACTAGCGCCTTGAGCTCCTACAATGAGCAGTTCTTC
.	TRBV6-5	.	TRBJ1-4	CASTTASNEKLFF	TGTGCCAGCACGACAGCATCTAATGAAAAACTGTTTTTT
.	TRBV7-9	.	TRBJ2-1	CASSPEVVISYNEQFF	TGTGCCAGCAGCCCCGAGGTTGTTATCTCCTACAATGAGCAGTTCTTC
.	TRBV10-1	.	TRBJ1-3	CATVIYSGNTIYF	TGCGCCACCGTTATCTACTCTGGAAACACCATATATTTT
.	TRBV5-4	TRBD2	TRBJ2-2	CASSLALAGGRGTGELFF	TGTGCCAGCAGCTTGGCTCTAGCGGGAGGCCGCGGGACCGGGGAGCTGTTTTTT
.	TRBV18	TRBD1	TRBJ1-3	CASSPYPGQSFSGNTIYF	TGTGCCAGCTCACCATACCCGGGACAGTCTTTCTCTGGAAACACCATATATTTT
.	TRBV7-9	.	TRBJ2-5	CASRGAGSWETQYF	TGTGCCAGCAGGGGGGCAGGTTCATGGGAGACCCAGTACTTC
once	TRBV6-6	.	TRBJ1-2	CASSYFPGGGYTF	TGTGCCAGCAGTTACTTCCCCGGGGGTGGCTACACCTTC
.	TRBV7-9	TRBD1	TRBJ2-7	CASSRDRNSQYF	TGTGCCAGCAGCCGGGACAGAAATAGCCAGTACTTC
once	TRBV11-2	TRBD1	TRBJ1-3	CASSRDRGPGNTIYF	TGTGCCAGCAGCCGGGACAGGGGGCCTGGAAACACCATATATTTT
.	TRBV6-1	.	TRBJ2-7	CASSEYRGTYEQYF	TGTGCCAGCAGTGAGTATAGGGGTACCTACGAGCAGTACTTC
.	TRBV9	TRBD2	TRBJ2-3	CASSAEGALAGPIDTQYF	TGTGCCAGCAGCGCCGAGGGGGCACTAGCGGGCCCCATCGATACGCAGTATTTT
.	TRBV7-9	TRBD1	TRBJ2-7	CASRGQGAEEQYF	TGTGCCAGCAGAGGACAGGGAGCGGAAGAGCAGTACTTC
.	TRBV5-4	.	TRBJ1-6	CASSLEGEGSPLHF	TGTGCCAGCAGCTTGGAAGGGGAAGGTTCACCCCTCCACTTT
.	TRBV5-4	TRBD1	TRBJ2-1	CASSLKEQGALYNEQFF	TGTGCCAGCAGCTTGAAAGAACAGGGGGCGCTTTACAATGAGCAGTTCTTC